This TCR beta chain came from a study of cytomegalovirus exposure and HLA in healthy donors. The PCR employed 60 Vbeta primers together with 13 Jbeta primers. Assay: immunoSEQ multiplex PCR; the TCRdb copy retains only in-frame clones and omits some. The sample shows 100,000 to 150,000 clones, 73% of them seen only once. Germline-derived CDR1 and CDR2 are SNHLY and FYNNEI. The CDR3 totals 14 residues. After removal of 8 bases from V and 5 bases from J, the junction contained 12 bases not matched to a gene. The sequencing input was PBMCs. The TCR sequence derives from a man aged 55 to 70 in good health and CMV-seropositive. The rearrangement uses TRBV2 and TRBJ2-7, with 7 bases identical to TRBD1. CDR3 nucleotides: TGTGCCAGCCAACCGCTCGAAGGGGGCAACGAGCAGTACTTC. It specifies CASQPLEGGNEQYF.